The present entry profiles one TCR beta chain with its context. This clonotype was counted many times. Its antigen target is currently unknown. No qualities accompany the bases; no much larger clone lies one base away. The TCR beta CDR3 regions were amplified from RNA transcripts. The first round of RT-PCR for the TCR CDR3 was performed with the HTBI primer set and the Qiagen OneStep RT-PCR kit. Libraries were constructed in a second round of multiplex PCR, after which size selection and purification were carried out. Libraries were sequenced paired-end with 100 bp reads on an Illumina HiSeq2000. The published analysis was carried out like this. SOAPnuke was used to process the raw data, removing reads that contained adapters or uncalled bases, had a mean Phred below 15, or lacked an exact match to the constant primer or identifier. COPE v1.2.5 was used to merge high-quality paired reads, and clonotypes were defined as unique nucleotide sequences. MiTCR v1.1 was used to align the clonotypes against IMGT TRBV, TRBD and TRBJ reference segments. Analysis was restricted to V-J combinations with a frequency above 0.0001, which covered roughly 99% of repertoires. The TCS score was defined as F50 (clonal expansion) divided by E x V (chaos), with BLOSUM62-based TCRdist calculated between CDR3 peptides within each V-J. Welch's t-statistics and random forest reduced 514 V-J features to about 13, which were used in a naive Bayes classifier (R e1071). Through fastp at Q25 and MiXCR, TCRdb rebuilt clones from the public reads, retaining in-frame beta chains. Under each unique CDR3 protein, matching rows form one entry showing the most common genes and DNA. TCRdb, not the authors, supplied the V and J calls. The sample profile shows some 420,000 distinct CDR3 sequences; approximately 15% of them were found once. The biggest ten clones account for roughly 4.8% of the sample.

CDR1 and CDR2, looked up from the germline V gene (reference sequence), are LGHDT and YNNKEL. Reading from cysteine to phenylalanine, the CDR3 counts 13 amino acids. This entry keeps only the CDR3 DNA: 39 bases, framed from base 1. Trimming removed 1 base from V and 5 bases from J, leaving 5 bases between the germline ends. Stable Graves' hyperthyroidism was defined as the absence of progression to ophthalmopathy over 18 months of follow-up. The hyperthyroidism patients were between 18 and 65 years old and newly diagnosed, with a disease duration of less than 2 months. The study excluded patients with uncontrolled infections, other autoimmune diseases, pregnancy or lactation. Diagnoses were based on clinical symptoms, serum thyroxine and TRAb, thyroid ultrasound and orbital computed tomography. PBMCs were separated from roughly 10 ml of fresh peripheral blood using Ficoll-Paque density gradient centrifugation. Total RNA was extracted with Trizol reagent, and quality was checked on an Agilent 2100 Bioanalyzer.

The source of the sample is a study of T cells in Graves' hyperthyroidism and ophthalmopathy (dated by TCRdb to about 2019). For context, the study as a whole: Peripheral blood samples were taken at the time of initial diagnosis, prior to any treatment. TCR Vbeta CDR3 sequencing of approximately 140 peripheral blood samples (approximately 44 ophthalmopathy, roughly 74 hyperthyroidism and roughly 17 progressor patients) is reported in the paper. Whether ophthalmopathy could be predicted prospectively was tested in an independent validation cohort made up of about 18 hyperthyroidism patients plus 17 patients who later progressed to ophthalmopathy. The 90 or so discovery patients were randomly split 7:3 into training and test sets. In addition, the study compared T-cell repertoires in thyroid tissue and in blood from six Graves' hyperthyroidism patients. TCR V-J signatures able to tell the groups apart were searched for in a discovery cohort of 90 to 100 patients, of whom 43 had Graves' ophthalmopathy and roughly 57 had stable Graves' hyperthyroidism. Once sampling was done, hyperthyroidism patients were given methimazole at a starting dose of 30 mg daily, whereas ophthalmopathy patients were given high-dose intravenous methylprednisolone. General findings and caveats noted by the study authors: During validation, the model predicted progression to ophthalmopathy a median of about 5.9 months ahead of onset, with around 70% sensitivity and 72.22% specificity. A 13 V-J signature model separated ophthalmopathy from stable hyperthyroidism, with just over 85% sensitivity and 81.08% specificity in cross-validation and 80%/75% in testing. No statistical method was used to fix the sample size in advance, and group allocation was not hidden from the investigators. Blood samples also contained most of the expanded thyroid clonotypes (frequency above 0.001), which suggests that blood repertoires may reflect thyroid immune responses.

This receptor was identified in a woman aged 18 to 35 with Graves' hyperthyroidism. The rearranged chain carries TRBV3-1 and TRBJ1-4; no D gene call is confident. Sequenced material: blood. Here the CDR3 is given as CASSQGLNEKLFF. DNA sequence: TGTGCCAGCAGCCAAGGTCTCAATGAAAAACTGTTTTTT. This CDR3, with the reference TRBV3-1 and TRBJ1-4 proteins standing in past its ends, gives the full variable domain DTAVSQTPKYLVTQMGNDKSIKCEQNLGHDTMYWYKQDSKKFLKIMFSYNNKELIINETVPNRFSPKSPDKAHLNLHINSLELGDSAVYFCASSQGLNEKLFFGSGTQLSVL.